This T cell receptor beta chain is from a study of T cell responses to AZD1222 COVID-19 vaccine. Worth noting for this clone: Its cognate antigen is unknown.

TCRdb's copy holds only in-frame clones and misses some; the assay was immunoSEQ multiplex PCR. The sample yields about 68,000 clones, roughly 90% seen once. General observations from the study: The donor cohort was predominantly white British with a female majority, and clonal diversity may have been underestimated.

CDR3 length: 16 amino acids. CDR1 and CDR2 (germline): SGHVS, FQNEAQ. After removal of 1 base from V and 0 bases from J, the junction contained 4 bases not matched to a gene. This chain connects TRBV7-8 to TRBJ2-7; 9 nucleotides match TRBD2. The material sequenced was peripheral blood, taken on day 0 of AZD1222 vaccination. This TCR came from an adult in good health. The CDR3: CASSLGLAVSSYEQYF. The CDR3 bases are TGTGCCAGCAGCTTAGGACTAGCGGTATCCTCCTACGAGCAGTACTTC.